Included here is one T cell receptor beta chain sequence, with context. What it binds is unknown. These data are taken from a study of T cells expressing NK-cell markers. Looking at the study overall: The eight sequenced donors comprised seven who were HCMV-seropositive and one who was seronegative. Findings and caveats of the study: In five to seven donors, dominant CD3+CD56+NKG2C+ clonotypes ranked among the top 10 CD8+ clonotypes.

The CDR3 has 18 amino acids. Germline V gene lookup returns CDR1 SGHRS and CDR2 YFSETQ. TCRdb reworked the 5' RACE reads into one entry per CDR3 protein, no DNA. The sample's table shows 300,000 to 500,000 distinct CDR3 sequences. The receptor comes from a woman in her forties or fifties in good health. The rearrangement uses TRBV5-1 and TRBJ2-1; the TRBD2 assignment by TCRdb is unverifiable without DNA. The sequenced sample consisted of blood T cells: a sorted CD56 or NKG2C T cell subset, CD4+ or CD8+ T cells, or bulk PBMC T cells (not recorded which). The CDR3: CASSYRTSGRRAYNEQFF.